This is a list of T cell receptor beta chains from one sample in a study of blood T cell repertoires in COVID-19. Sequenced by immunoSEQ multiplex PCR; TCRdb stores in-frame clones only, minus some. The profile shows fewer than 350,000 clones, around nine tenths of them singletons. Sequencing input: PBMCs or T cells enriched from blood (not recorded which). The receptors derive from a woman between 40 and 55 years old who had recovered from COVID-19. Each CDR3 is given with its conserved first and last residue. D genes are given only for firm matches. Clone size appears in some rows only: once, few, many, or a class for an expanded clone.

D	V	size	J	CDR3	DNA
.	TRBV6-5	.	TRBJ1-2	CASRGDRGYTF	TGTGCCAGCAGAGGGGATCGGGGCTACACCTTC
.	TRBV2	once	TRBJ2-7	CASSEAGNPYEQYF	TGTGCCAGCAGTGAAGCCGGGAACCCCTACGAGCAGTACTTC
TRBD1	TRBV7-8	.	TRBJ1-2	CASSLEGQGLSNTF	TGTGCCAGCAGCTTAGAGGGACAGGGACTTTCGAACACCTTC
TRBD1	TRBV25-1	.	TRBJ1-2	CASSVLGQAKGYTF	TGTGCCAGCAGTGTACTCGGACAGGCGAAGGGCTACACCTTC
TRBD2	TRBV7-2	.	TRBJ2-5	CASSPSGLATETQYF	TGTGCCAGCAGCCCGTCGGGACTAGCGACGGAGACCCAGTACTTC
TRBD2	TRBV7-2	.	TRBJ2-3	CASSSRTSGRATDTQYF	TGTGCCAGCAGCTCTCGGACTAGCGGGAGGGCCACAGATACGCAGTATTTT
TRBD2	TRBV7-2	.	TRBJ2-7	CASSLGLAGGEQYF	TGTGCCAGCAGCTTAGGGCTAGCGGGAGGGGAGCAGTACTTC
TRBD1	TRBV28	.	TRBJ1-3	CASSSPGTGRNTIYF	TGTGCCAGCAGTTCCCCTGGGACAGGGAGGAACACCATATATTTT
.	TRBV30	many	TRBJ2-2	CAWSVVRDTGELFF	TGTGCCTGGAGTGTAGTCCGGGACACCGGGGAGCTGTTTTTT
TRBD2	TRBV7-2	.	TRBJ2-5	CASSKTRGRGGETQYF	TGTGCCAGCAGCAAGACCCGGGGTCGGGGGGGAGAGACCCAGTACTTC
TRBD1	TRBV7-8	.	TRBJ2-7	CASSVDRDYEQYF	TGTGCCAGCAGCGTGGACAGGGACTACGAGCAGTACTTC
.	TRBV28	.	TRBJ1-1	CASSPYRDTEAFF	TGTGCCAGCAGCCCGTACCGGGACACTGAAGCTTTCTTT
.	TRBV7-8	.	TRBJ2-5	CASSPIGLGRGETQYF	TGTGCCAGCAGCCCAATTGGGTTGGGACGGGGGGAGACCCAGTACTTC
.	TRBV19	.	TRBJ2-1	CASTQGGTRDEQFF	TGTGCCAGTACTCAAGGTGGGACAAGGGATGAGCAGTTCTTC
TRBD2	TRBV30	.	TRBJ2-7	CAWSDGRGEQYF	TGTGCCTGGAGTGACGGGAGGGGTGAGCAGTACTTC
.	TRBV19	once	TRBJ2-1	CASTLGAGYNEQFF	TGTGCCAGTACCCTCGGCGCGGGTTACAATGAGCAGTTCTTC
.	TRBV5-1	.	TRBJ2-6	CASSLVVIGGTSGANVLTF	TGCGCCAGCAGCTTGGTGGTCATCGGCGGGACCTCTGGGGCCAACGTCCTGACTTTC
.	TRBV24-1	.	TRBJ2-5	CATSAGTTKETQYF	TGTGCCACCAGTGCGGGGACAACGAAAGAGACCCAGTACTTC
.	TRBV27	.	TRBJ1-1	CASTRTAANTEAFF	TGTGCCAGCACCCGGACAGCGGCAAACACTGAAGCTTTCTTT
.	TRBV5-1	.	TRBJ1-6	CASSLAVRSNSPLHF	TGCGCCAGCAGCTTGGCCGTGAGAAGTAATTCACCCCTCCACTTT
TRBD1	TRBV3-1/TRBV3-2	.	TRBJ2-7	CASSQEWTGVSYEQYF	TGTGCCAGCAGCCAAGAGTGGACAGGGGTGAGCTACGAGCAGTACTTC
.	TRBV5-1	.	TRBJ1-1	CASSLDQGGTEAFF	TGCGCCAGCAGCTTGGACCAGGGTGGGACTGAAGCTTTCTTT